The 27 T cell receptor beta chains given below trace back to one sample, sequenced in a study of T cell repertoires in cytomegalovirus infection (dated by TCRdb to the late 2010s). The instrument given in TCRdb is Illumina HiSeq 1500. TCRdb trimmed the raw reads at Q25, called clones with MiXCR and kept productive beta chains. Merged by CDR3 protein, the rows form single entries marked with the most common genes and DNA. For this sample the table gives hundreds of thousands of distinct CDR3 sequences, of which roughly 10% were detected only once. The leading ten clones occupy 9.5% to 13% of the sample. Sequencing used PBMCs. Receptor source: a human donor in good health (CMV status not recorded). Some clones in this sample may be carry-over from other donors' samples.

This clonotype appeared many times. The chain employs TRBV20-1 and TRBJ1-2; the D gene is possibly TRBD1 (5 bases). The CDR3 length is 14 residues. V was trimmed by 4 bases and J by 4 bases, leaving 16 bases between them. Germline assignment: CDR1 DFQATT and CDR2 SNEGSKA (reference sequence). CDR3 coding DNA: TGCAGTGCTAAAGACGAGGGGTCCTCCTATGGCTACACCTTC. It is translated as CSAKDEGSSYGYTF.

V is TRBV6-5 and J is TRBJ2-1; 9 bases line up with TRBD2. The junction had 8 bases not matched to a gene; V was cut back by 0 bases and J by 8 bases. The germline gives CDR1 MNHEY, CDR2 SVGAGI. The CDR3 loop spans 16 amino acids. CDR3 sequence reads: CASSYSRAGGLDEQFF. In DNA form, the CDR3 reads TGTGCCAGCAGTTACTCGAGGGCGGGGGGGCTAGATGAGCAGTTCTTC.

The CDR3 DNA sequence: TGCAGTGCTAGAGACCCATTGCAGGATTCCTATAATTCACCCCTCCACTTT. Its protein is CSARDPLQDSYNSPLHF. V and J are TRBV20-1 and TRBJ1-6; D remains ambiguous. Per the germline V gene, CDR1 is DFQATT and CDR2 is SNEGSKA (reference sequence). This CDR3 has 17 residues. Trimming removed 0 bases from V and 1 base from J, with 13 bases in between.

This clonotype occurred a few times. The chain employs TRBV20-1 and TRBJ2-1; 12 positions agree with TRBD2. With V trimmed by 3 bases and J by 6 bases, 6 bases remained unmatched. The germline V gene has CDR1 DFQATT and CDR2 SNEGSKA (reference sequence). The length of the CDR3 is 15 residues. CDR3 nucleotides: TGCAGTGCTAGTGCTAGCGGGAGGGCCCGCAATGAGCAGTTCTTC. Its protein is CSASASGRARNEQFF.

This rearrangement joins TRBV12-3 or TRBV12-4 to TRBJ1-1; D gene unclear. This CDR3 contains 14 residues. The V and J ends lost 3 bases and 5 bases respectively, with 13 bases between them. CDR3 nucleotides: TGTGCCAGCAGTTTTAGGCGGTTTTTTACTGAAGCTTTCTTT. This codes for CASSFRRFFTEAFF.

This clonotype came up many times. The rearrangement uses TRBV4-1 and TRBJ2-2; 8 nucleotides line up with TRBD2. The length of the CDR3 is 15 residues. Germline assignment: CDR1 MGHRA and CDR2 YSYEKL. V dropped 8 bases and J dropped 2; count of bases not matched to a gene: 7. The CDR3 is CASLPSGQNTGELFF. DNA of the CDR3: TGCGCCAGCCTGCCTAGCGGGCAAAACACCGGGGAGCTGTTTTTT.

Many counts were recorded for this clonotype. V gene TRBV7-2 combines with J gene TRBJ2-2; D is tentatively TRBD1 or TRBD2 (6 bases each). V was pared by 1 base and J by 3 bases, with 12 bases between. CDR1 and CDR2 from the germline V gene are SGHTA and FQGNSA. The CDR3 extends over 16 amino acids. The CDR3 nucleotides are TGTGCCAGCAGCTTAGTCGGGGGCCGGGACACCGGGGAGCTGTTTTTT. Translation gives CASSLVGGRDTGELFF.

This clonotype occurred many times. V is TRBV7-8 and J is TRBJ1-6; tentative D call: TRBD1 (5 bases). CDR1 and CDR2 from the germline V gene are SGHVS and FQNEAQ. There are 14 residues in the CDR3. With 7 bases removed from V and 6 bases from J, the gap between germline ends came to 13 bases. CDR3: CASTRGRTNSPLHF. CDR3 DNA: TGTGCCAGCACCCGGGGACGGACTAATTCACCCCTCCACTTT.

In its sample, this clonotype was seen many times. This chain joins TRBV7-2 and TRBJ2-2; D is unclear. Germline CDR1 is SGHTA and CDR2 is FQGNSA. V was cut by 0 bases and J by 8 bases, with 7 bases left in between. The CDR3 covers 13 residues. CDR3 protein: CASSLAGKGELFF. In DNA form, the CDR3 reads TGTGCCAGCAGCTTAGCGGGGAAAGGGGAGCTGTTTTTT.

This clonotype has a count of ten or more. This chain connects TRBV27 to TRBJ2-1; D is undetermined. Trimming left V 6 bases short and J 5 bases short, with 11 bases between. This CDR3 has 13 amino acids. CDR1 is MNHEY, CDR2 SMNVEV, per germline (reference sequence). The CDR3 bases are TGTGCCAGCAGCTACGAGAATAACAATGAGCAGTTCTTC. This sequence encodes CASSYENNNEQFF.

This clonotype was seen repeatedly, ten times or more. The chain couples TRBV6-1 to TRBJ2-7; a weak D match, TRBD2 (5 bases). This CDR3 is 15 amino acids long. The V and J ends lost 5 bases and 0 bases respectively, with 14 bases between them. CDR1 MNHNS and CDR2 SASEGT come from the germline V gene. CDR3 protein: CASSQSGLSSYEQYF. The CDR3 DNA is TGTGCCAGCAGTCAGAGCGGTTTAAGCTCCTACGAGCAGTACTTC.

This clonotype has just a few counts. This chain connects TRBV30 to TRBJ2-2; D remains unclear. This CDR3 contains 15 residues. Germline CDR1 reads GTSNPN; CDR2 reads SVGIG (reference sequence). V was shortened by 0 bases and J by 0 bases, with 8 bases between the two germline ends. Here the CDR3 reads CAWSVSLANTGELFF. The CDR3 bases are TGTGCCTGGAGTGTATCCCTAGCGAACACCGGGGAGCTGTTTTTT.

V is TRBV29-1 and J is TRBJ1-1; no clear D gene. This CDR3 is 11 amino acids long. Germline loops: CDR1 SQVTM, CDR2 ANQGSEA. V lost 0 bases and J lost 10, with 9 bases in between. As DNA, the CDR3 is TGCAGCGTTGAAGACAGATCCATAGCTTTCTTT. This sequence encodes CSVEDRSIAFF.

This clonotype was seen more than once but under ten times. The rearrangement links TRBV29-1 to TRBJ2-4, with 10 bases lining up with TRBD1. Germline loops: CDR1 SQVTM, CDR2 ANQGSEA. The junction had 4 bases not matched to a gene; V was cut back by 1 base and J by 1 base. This CDR3 is 16 amino acids long. CDR3 nucleotides: TGCAGCGTTGAAGGTGGACAGGGGGGGGCCAAAAACATTCAGTACTTC. Its translation: CSVEGGQGGAKNIQYF.

This chain links TRBV24-1 with TRBJ2-2; D is unresolved. The length of the CDR3 is 13 residues. CDR1 is KGHDR, CDR2 SFDVKD, per germline. V was cut by 9 bases and J by 4 bases, with 11 bases left in between. The CDR3 sequence: CATRTDLTGELFF. The CDR3 region has the DNA TGTGCCACCCGGACGGATCTCACCGGGGAGCTGTTTTTT.

Comments on this clonotype: Just one base apart from a much larger clone, this may be a read error. The V and J genes are TRBV19 and TRBJ1-2, with 7 positions matching TRBD1. Unmatched junction bases numbered 13, after V lost 5 bases and J lost 4 bases. Germline loops: CDR1 LNHDA, CDR2 SQIVND (reference sequence). This CDR3 comprises 16 residues. The CDR3 DNA is TGTGCCAGTAGTTCCCCGGGGAGGGGGCCTGGCTATGGCTACACCTTC. Translated: CASSSPGRGPGYGYTF.

There are a few counts of this clonotype. This sequence joins TRBV3-1 and TRBJ1-6; TRBD1 is a possible D gene (6 bases). The CDR3 spans 14 residues. CDR1 and CDR2 from the germline V gene are LGHDT and YNNKEL (reference sequence). Trimming cost V 0 bases and J 13 bases, with 13 bases left between them. The CDR3 DNA sequence: TGTGCCAGCAGCCAAGAAGGGACATCTTTGCCCCTCCACTTT. This codes for CASSQEGTSLPLHF.

The table lists this clonotype with many counts. The chain is built from TRBV7-3 and TRBJ2-1, with 7 positions matching TRBD2. The V gene end was trimmed by 6 bases and the J gene end by 6 bases; junction bases not matched to a gene: 5. Germline values: CDR1 SGHTA, CDR2 FQGTGA. The length of the CDR3 is 13 residues. DNA for the CDR3: TGTGCCAGCAGGGGGGGGAGTAGCAATGAGCAGTTCTTC. Its translation is CASRGGSSNEQFF.

To note about this clonotype: This may be a read error, as it is one base from a much larger clone. The rearrangement links TRBV2 to TRBJ1-2; D ambiguous. The CDR3 is 13 amino acids. Trimming left V 5 bases short and J 7 bases short, with 14 bases between. Germline V gene lookup returns CDR1 SNHLY and CDR2 FYNNEI. The DNA of the CDR3 is TGTGCCAGCAGTTCCGGGATAGGGAGTGGCTACACCTTC. It yields the protein CASSSGIGSGYTF.

This clonotype has at least ten counts. This sequence joins TRBV24-1 and TRBJ2-1; TRBD2 matches at 10 bases. There are 24 residues in the CDR3. J gave up 4 bases and V 4 bases, and 30 bases lay outside the gene matches. Per germline, CDR1 KGHDR and CDR2 SFDVKD. CDR3 protein: CATSDSSIGKAPTTSGPFYNEQFF. The CDR3 DNA sequence: TGTGCCACCAGTGACTCCTCGATCGGGAAAGCCCCTACGACTAGCGGGCCCTTTTACAATGAGCAGTTCTTC.

This clonotype was counted many times. The chain links TRBV18 to TRBJ2-7; D perhaps matches TRBD2 (6 bases). CDR1 and CDR2 from the germline V gene are KGHSH and LQKENI. V lost 1 base, J lost 3 bases, and 16 bases lay in between. This CDR3 is built from 16 residues. CDR3 in amino acids: CASSPRGLSRGYEQYF. The CDR3 coding sequence is TGTGCCAGCTCACCACGGGGACTGTCGCGGGGCTACGAGCAGTACTTC.

This clonotype was seen repeatedly, ten times or more. The V and J genes are TRBV19 and TRBJ1-4; D is unresolved. V was cut by 1 base and J by 7 bases, with 13 bases left in between. Germline V gene data show CDR1 as LNHDA and CDR2 as SQIVND (reference sequence). This CDR3 is built from 15 residues. As DNA, the CDR3 is TGTGCCAGTAGTATAGTGACGGGCGGAGGTGAAAAACTGTTTTTT. Its translation: CASSIVTGGGEKLFF.

This clonotype was seen at least ten times. The chain carries TRBV5-4 and TRBJ1-1, with 10 bases matching TRBD1. The CDR3 has 16 residues. Germline lookup yields CDR1 SGHNT and CDR2 YYREEE (reference sequence). Trimming at V came to 0 bases and at J to 0 bases, leaving 2 bases not matched to a gene. CDR3 coding DNA: TGTGCCAGCAGCTTGGGACAGGGGGCAATGAACACTGAAGCTTTCTTT. Its protein product is CASSLGQGAMNTEAFF.

This clonotype was recorded many times. The chain links TRBV27 to TRBJ2-1; 7 positions agree with TRBD1. The junction had 14 bases not matched to a gene; V was cut back by 6 bases and J by 12 bases. The CDR3 sequence is 14 residues long. Germline lookup yields CDR1 MNHEY and CDR2 SMNVEV (reference sequence). This CDR3 reads CASRDMGDSVGQFF. The DNA for the CDR3 is TGTGCCAGCAGGGATATGGGGGACAGTGTGGGGCAGTTCTTC.

This clonotype was counted at least ten times. The chain carries TRBV7-9 and TRBJ1-1; TRBD1 agrees at 11 bases. This CDR3 is built from 16 residues. Germline V gives CDR1 SEHNR, CDR2 FQNEAQ (reference sequence). V was clipped by 6 bases and J by 2 bases; unmatched bases: 8. CDR3 amino acids: CASRRTGTGGNTEAFF. The CDR3 bases are TGTGCCAGCAGGCGAACGGGGACAGGGGGTAACACTGAAGCTTTCTTT.

Details on this clonotype: Sequence at one end of the junction differs from germline and may be a read error. The chain links TRBV4-1 to TRBJ2-2; D is perhaps TRBD2 (5 bases). CDR1 is MGHRA, CDR2 YSYEKL, per germline. CDR3 size: 15 residues. Here the CDR3 reads CASSQAILGPGELFF. CDR3 DNA: TGTGCCAGCAGCCAAGCAATACTAGGGCCCGGGGAGCTGTTTTTT.

At least ten counts were recorded for this clonotype. V gene TRBV19 combines with J gene TRBJ1-6; D is uncertain. CDR3 length: 12 amino acids. Germline loops: CDR1 LNHDA, CDR2 SQIVND (reference sequence). Trimming took off 6 bases at V and 9 bases at J, with 9 bases between the two ends. The CDR3 protein is CASSIQSSPLHF. CDR3 in DNA: TGTGCCAGTAGCATACAGAGTTCACCCCTCCACTTT.